This T cell receptor beta chain stems from a study of blood T cell repertoires in COVID-19. Study in general: Whether acute or convalescent, the COVID-19 samples came from the United States, Italy and Spain.

J was trimmed by 0 bases and V by 7 bases; bases with no gene match: 10. The CDR3 sequence is 16 residues long. CDR1 and CDR2 from the germline V gene are MDHEN and SYDVKM. The assay was immunoSEQ multiplex PCR, and TCRdb's table has in-frame clones only and misses some. The sample yields some 220,000 clones, about four fifths seen once. Material for sequencing was peripheral blood. The V and J genes are TRBV28 and TRBJ2-3; 7 nucleotides align to TRBD2. This receptor was taken from a woman younger than 45 who had recovered from COVID-19. For the CDR3, the DNA is TGTGCCAGCACCCCTGGGAGGGGACCGAGCACAGATACGCAGTATTTT. As protein: CASTPGRGPSTDTQYF.